Sequencing of this T cell receptor (beta chain) was carried out in a study of cytomegalovirus exposure and HLA in healthy donors. Vbeta (60) and Jbeta (13) primers were used in the PCR. As processed by the authors: Later reanalysis found approximately 76 million unique TCR beta chains, around 9.9 million of them shared. Using immunoSEQ multiplex PCR, the repertoire was profiled, and TCRdb retains in-frame clones only, with some absent. V and J calls and clone size are those listed in that table; D and trimming were worked out from the DNA. The table includes under 150,000 clones, roughly 75% detected once. Concerning this clone: As yet, its antigen is unknown.

Study-wide results and caveats: Follow-up analysis later connected one missense variant in DCLRE1C with trimming of TCR beta V- and J-genes. Three CMV-associated chains proved CMV antigen-specific in vitro.

The CDR3 is 13 amino acids. In germline, CDR1 is MGHDK, CDR2 SYGVNS. V gave up 3 bases and J gave up 2 bases, with 7 bases separating them. The chain couples TRBV25-1 to TRBJ1-1; D is perhaps TRBD1 (5 bases). Material: PBMCs. The source is a man in his forties or fifties in good health and CMV-seropositive. CDR3: CASSEGPNTEAFF. The CDR3 DNA reads as TGTGCCAGCAGTGAGGGGCCTAACACTGAAGCTTTCTTT.